The entry below gives a single TCR beta chain sequence along with its context. This specimen comes from a study of blood T cell repertoires in COVID-19. Study-wide context: The United States, Italy and Spain provided the acute and convalescent COVID-19 samples. PBMCs, B-cell-depleted T cells, or T cells provided the cDNA or gDNA that made up the material.

V lost 2 bases to trimming and J lost 0 bases, with 14 bases between them. The germline CDR1 and CDR2 sequences are SGHTA and FQGNSA. CDR3 length: 16 amino acids. Methods used by the authors: How many nucleated cells were present was estimated from reference gene primer amplification. Libraries were prepared by immunoSEQ multiplex PCR; TCRdb keeps only in-frame clonotypes and omits some of them. V and J calls plus clone size are reproduced from that table; the DNA served to infer D and trimming. The table shows roughly 260,000 clones, with about 90% occurring only once. This chain joins TRBV7-2 and TRBJ2-7; a possible D gene is TRBD2 (5 bases). The source is a woman in her fifties or sixties with acute or convalescent COVID-19. Specimen: peripheral blood. The CDR3, as DNA: TGTGCCAGCAGCTTATCCCCAGCGGCCAGCTCCTACGAGCAGTACTTC. Translating gives CASSLSPAASSYEQYF.